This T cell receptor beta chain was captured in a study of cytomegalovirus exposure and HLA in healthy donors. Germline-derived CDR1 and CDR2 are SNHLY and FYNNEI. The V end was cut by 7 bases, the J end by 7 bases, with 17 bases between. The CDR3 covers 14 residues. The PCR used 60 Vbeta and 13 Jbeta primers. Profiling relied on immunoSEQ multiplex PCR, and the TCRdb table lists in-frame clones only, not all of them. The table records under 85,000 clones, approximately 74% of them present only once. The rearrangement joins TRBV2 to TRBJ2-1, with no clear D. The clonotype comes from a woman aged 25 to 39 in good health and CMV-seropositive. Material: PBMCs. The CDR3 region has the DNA TGTGCCAGCACTGAGGAAGGAAGGCGGAATGAGCAGTTCTTC. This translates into CASTEEGRRNEQFF.